These T cell receptor beta chains were read from a single sample in a study of blood T cell repertoires in COVID-19. Data came from immunoSEQ multiplex PCR; TCRdb stores just in-frame clones and leaves some out. The sample includes fewer than 120,000 clones, approximately 90% seen only once; the top ten take around 4.4%. The sample comprised peripheral blood. The receptors were gathered from a human donor in a cohort sampled during active COVID-19. Each CDR3 is given with its conserved first and last residue. A D gene is named only where the DNA matches it firmly. A row's size may be missing; if present it is once, few, many or a size class.

v_gene	abundance	d_gene	j_gene	CDR3nt	CDR3aa
TRBV10-2	few	TRBD1	TRBJ1-6	TGCGCCACCGCAGGGGGCGAGGTGGGTTCACCCCTCCACTTT	CATAGGEVGSPLHF
TRBV10-3	NA	TRBD1	TRBJ2-1	TGTGCCATCAGCGTGGGACAGGGGGAGATTAGTGAGCAGTTCTTC	CAISVGQGEISEQFF
TRBV14	NA	NA	TRBJ2-7	TGTGCCAGCAGCCAAGGGACTTACTCCTACGAGCAGTACTTC	CASSQGTYSYEQYF
TRBV4-1	NA	NA	TRBJ2-3	TGCGCCAGCAGCCAAGATCACCAGGGCGGCGTACAGTATTTT	CASSQDHQGGVQYF
TRBV2	NA	NA	TRBJ2-2	TGTGCCAGCAGTGATTGGGAGGCCGGGGAGCTGTTTTTT	CASSDWEAGELFF
TRBV27	NA	TRBD2	TRBJ2-1	TGTGCCAGCAGTTTAGGGATGGGGCGGGGGGGCGATGAGCAGTTCTTC	CASSLGMGRGGDEQFF
TRBV3-1/TRBV3-2	NA	NA	TRBJ1-2	TGTGCCAGCAGCGTAGGACAGATAGACTATGGCTACACCTTC	CASSVGQIDYGYTF
TRBV9	NA	TRBD1	TRBJ2-2	TGTGCCAGCAGCGCACAAAGTCAATCTCAGGGGGTGACCGGGGAGCTGTTTTTT	CASSAQSQSQGVTGELFF
TRBV9	NA	NA	TRBJ1-4	TGTGCCAGCAGCCCGACAGCGTTCCAGATGAAAAAACTGTTTTTT	CASSPTAFQMKKLFF
TRBV7-2	few	TRBD1	TRBJ2-5	TGTGCCAGCACTACACAGGGGGCGAGAGGAGAGACCCAGTACTTC	CASTTQGARGETQYF